This TCR beta chain was retrieved from a study of identical twins. Study results and caveats: Zero-insertion findings could be partly confounded by invariant cells (MAIT and iNKT cells). Beta clonotypes that were abundant in cord blood contained fewer insertions, a pattern absent from memory repertoires.

In regard to this clonotype: Its specificity is unknown. The junction does not match germline at one end; this may be a read error.

This CDR3 is 15 amino acids long. TCRdb processed the 5' RACE reads anew with MiXCR; each CDR3 protein has one entry. The table shows 400,000 to 550,000 distinct CDR3 sequences, with 24% occurring only once. The sample also formed part of further work on T cells expressing NK-cell markers. That paper states: Seven donors tested HCMV-seropositive and one tested seronegative among the eight sequenced.

Sequenced sample: CD4+ T cells sorted from blood. The receptor was derived from a woman under 30 in good health. The genes are TRBV12-3 or TRBV12-4 and TRBJ1-1; D remains unclear. CDR3 loop: CASSLAGRRRTEAFF. The CDR3 bases are TGTGCCAGCAGCTTAGCGGGCAGAAGGAGGACTGAAGCTTTCTTT.